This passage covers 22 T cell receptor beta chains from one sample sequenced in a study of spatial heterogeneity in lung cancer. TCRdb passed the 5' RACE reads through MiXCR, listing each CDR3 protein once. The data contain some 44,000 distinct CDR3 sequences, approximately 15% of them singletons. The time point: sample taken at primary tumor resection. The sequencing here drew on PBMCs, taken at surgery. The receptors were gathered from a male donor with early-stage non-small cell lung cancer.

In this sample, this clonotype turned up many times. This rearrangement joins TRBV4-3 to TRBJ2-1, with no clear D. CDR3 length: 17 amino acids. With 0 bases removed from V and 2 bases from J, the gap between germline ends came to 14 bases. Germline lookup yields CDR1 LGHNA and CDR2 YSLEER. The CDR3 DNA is TGCGCCAGCAGCCAAGATCCCCGGGTAGCCCCCTACAATGAGCAGTTCTTC. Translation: CASSQDPRVAPYNEQFF.

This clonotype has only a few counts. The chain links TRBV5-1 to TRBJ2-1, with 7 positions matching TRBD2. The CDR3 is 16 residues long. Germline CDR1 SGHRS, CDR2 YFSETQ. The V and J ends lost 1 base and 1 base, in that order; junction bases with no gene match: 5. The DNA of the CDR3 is TGCGCCAGCAGCTTGATGACGGGAGGATCCTACAATGAGCAGTTCTTC. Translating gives CASSLMTGGSYNEQFF.

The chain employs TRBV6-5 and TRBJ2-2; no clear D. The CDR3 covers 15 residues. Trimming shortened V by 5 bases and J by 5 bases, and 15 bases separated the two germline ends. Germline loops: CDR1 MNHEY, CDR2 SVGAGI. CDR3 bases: TGTGCCAGCAGTCCAAACGCCCTGAAAACCGGGGAGCTGTTTTTT. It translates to CASSPNALKTGELFF.

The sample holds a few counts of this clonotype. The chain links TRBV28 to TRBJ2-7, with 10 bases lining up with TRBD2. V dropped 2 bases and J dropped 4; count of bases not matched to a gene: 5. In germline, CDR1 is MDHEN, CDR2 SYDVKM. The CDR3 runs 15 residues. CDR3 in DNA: TGTGCCAGCAGTTTACCAGCGGGAGGGCTGTACGAGCAGTACTTC. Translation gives CASSLPAGGLYEQYF.

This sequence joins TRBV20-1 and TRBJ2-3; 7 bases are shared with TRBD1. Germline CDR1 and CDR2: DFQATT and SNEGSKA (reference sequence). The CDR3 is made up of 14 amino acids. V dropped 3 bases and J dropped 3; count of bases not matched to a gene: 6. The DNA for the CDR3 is TGCAGTGCTAGTTCAGGGGGAACAACAGATACGCAGTATTTT. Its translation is CSASSGGTTDTQYF.

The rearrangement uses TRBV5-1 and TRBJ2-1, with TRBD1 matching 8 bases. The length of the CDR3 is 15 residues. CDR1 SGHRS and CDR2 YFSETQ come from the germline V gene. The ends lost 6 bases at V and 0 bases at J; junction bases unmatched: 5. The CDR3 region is CASIPGQGSYNEQFF. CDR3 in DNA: TGCGCCAGCATCCCTGGACAGGGCTCCTACAATGAGCAGTTCTTC. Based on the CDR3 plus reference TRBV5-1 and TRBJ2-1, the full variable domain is KAGVTQTPRYLIKTRGQQVTLSCSPISGHRSVSWYQQTPGQGLQFLFEYFSETQRNKGNFPGRFSGRQFSNSRSEMNVSTLELGDSALYLCASIPGQGSYNEQFFGPGTRLTVL.

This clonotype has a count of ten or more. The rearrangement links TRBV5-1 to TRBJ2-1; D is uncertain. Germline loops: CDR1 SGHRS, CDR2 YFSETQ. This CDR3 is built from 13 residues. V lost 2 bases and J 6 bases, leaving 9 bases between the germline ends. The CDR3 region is CASSFGHRNEQFF. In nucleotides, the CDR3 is TGCGCCAGCAGCTTTGGGCACCGCAATGAGCAGTTCTTC. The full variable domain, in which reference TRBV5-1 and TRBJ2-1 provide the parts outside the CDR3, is KAGVTQTPRYLIKTRGQQVTLSCSPISGHRSVSWYQQTPGQGLQFLFEYFSETQRNKGNFPGRFSGRQFSNSRSEMNVSTLELGDSALYLCASSFGHRNEQFFGPGTRLTVL.

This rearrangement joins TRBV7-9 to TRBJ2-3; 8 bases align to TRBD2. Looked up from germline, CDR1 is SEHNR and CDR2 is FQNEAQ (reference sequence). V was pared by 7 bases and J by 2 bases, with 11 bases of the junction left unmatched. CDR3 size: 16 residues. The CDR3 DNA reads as TGTGCCAGCACCTCCTTCTCGGGGGGGTACACAGATACGCAGTATTTT. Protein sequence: CASTSFSGGYTDTQYF.

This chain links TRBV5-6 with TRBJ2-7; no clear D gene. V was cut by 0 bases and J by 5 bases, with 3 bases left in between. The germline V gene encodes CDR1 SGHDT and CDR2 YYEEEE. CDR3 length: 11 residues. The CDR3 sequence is CASSLVDEQYF. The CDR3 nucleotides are TGTGCCAGCAGCTTGGTTGACGAGCAGTACTTC.

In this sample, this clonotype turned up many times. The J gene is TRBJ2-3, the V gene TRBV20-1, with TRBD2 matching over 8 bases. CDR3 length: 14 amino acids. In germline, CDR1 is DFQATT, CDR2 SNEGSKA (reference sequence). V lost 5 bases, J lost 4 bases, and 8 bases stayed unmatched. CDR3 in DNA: TGCAGTGCTTCCGGGGGGGCCGTATCAGATACGCAGTATTTT. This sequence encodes CSASGGAVSDTQYF.

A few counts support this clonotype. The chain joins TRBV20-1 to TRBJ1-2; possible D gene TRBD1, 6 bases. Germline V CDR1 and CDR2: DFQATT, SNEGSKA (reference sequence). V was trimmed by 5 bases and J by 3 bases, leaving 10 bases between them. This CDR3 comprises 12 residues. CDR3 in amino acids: CSAPTGHYGYTF. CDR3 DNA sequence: TGCAGTGCTCCGACAGGCCACTATGGCTACACCTTC.

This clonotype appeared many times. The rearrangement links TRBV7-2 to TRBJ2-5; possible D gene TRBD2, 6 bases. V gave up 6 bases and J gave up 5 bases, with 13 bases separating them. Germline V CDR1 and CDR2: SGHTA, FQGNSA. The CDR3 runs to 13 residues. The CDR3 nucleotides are TGTGCCAGCAGGCCCGGGGGTGGGGAGACCCAGTACTTC. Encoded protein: CASRPGGGETQYF.

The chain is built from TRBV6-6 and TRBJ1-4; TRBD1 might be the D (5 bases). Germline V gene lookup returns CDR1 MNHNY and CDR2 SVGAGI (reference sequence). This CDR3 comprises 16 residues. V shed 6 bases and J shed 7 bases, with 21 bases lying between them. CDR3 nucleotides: TGTGCCAGCAGCCGACGACCCGGAATAAGGGGTGAAAAACTGTTTTTT. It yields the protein CASSRRPGIRGEKLFF.

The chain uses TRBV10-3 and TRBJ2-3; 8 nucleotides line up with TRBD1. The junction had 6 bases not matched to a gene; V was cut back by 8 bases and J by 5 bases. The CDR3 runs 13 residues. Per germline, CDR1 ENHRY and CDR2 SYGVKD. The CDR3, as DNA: TGTGCCATCGGAGCAGGGGGCGTAGATACGCAGTATTTT. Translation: CAIGAGGVDTQYF.

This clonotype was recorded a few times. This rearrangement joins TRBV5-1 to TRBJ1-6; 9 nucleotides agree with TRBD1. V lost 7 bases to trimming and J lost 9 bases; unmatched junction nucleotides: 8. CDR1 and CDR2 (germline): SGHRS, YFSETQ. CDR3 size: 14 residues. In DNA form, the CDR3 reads TGCGCCAGCCGGACAGGGGATGGGGTTTCACCCCTCCACTTT. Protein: CASRTGDGVSPLHF.

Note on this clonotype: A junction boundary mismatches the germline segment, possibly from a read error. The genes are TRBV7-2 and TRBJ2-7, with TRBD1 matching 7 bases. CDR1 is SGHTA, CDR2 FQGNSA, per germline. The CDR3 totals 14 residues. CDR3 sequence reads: CACSPDRTSYEQYF. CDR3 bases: TGTGCCTGCAGCCCGGACAGGACCTCCTACGAGCAGTACTTC.

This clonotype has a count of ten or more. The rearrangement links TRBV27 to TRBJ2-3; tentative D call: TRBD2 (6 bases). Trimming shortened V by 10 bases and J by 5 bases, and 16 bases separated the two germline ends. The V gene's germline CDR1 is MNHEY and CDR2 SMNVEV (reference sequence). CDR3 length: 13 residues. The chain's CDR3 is CATTERRGDTQYF. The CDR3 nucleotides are TGTGCCACCACCGAAAGGAGGGGAGATACGCAGTATTTT.

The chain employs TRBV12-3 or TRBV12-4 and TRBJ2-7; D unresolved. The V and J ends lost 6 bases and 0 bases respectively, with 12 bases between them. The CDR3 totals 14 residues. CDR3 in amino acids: CASSLSVSSYEQYF. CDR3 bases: TGTGCCAGCAGCCTCAGCGTTAGCTCCTACGAGCAGTACTTC.

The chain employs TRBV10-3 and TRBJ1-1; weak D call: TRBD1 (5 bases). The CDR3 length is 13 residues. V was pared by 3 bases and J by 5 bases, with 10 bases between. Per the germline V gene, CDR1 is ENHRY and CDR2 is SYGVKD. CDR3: CAISDGGVTEAFF. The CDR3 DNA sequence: TGTGCCATCAGTGACGGGGGGGTTACTGAAGCTTTCTTT.

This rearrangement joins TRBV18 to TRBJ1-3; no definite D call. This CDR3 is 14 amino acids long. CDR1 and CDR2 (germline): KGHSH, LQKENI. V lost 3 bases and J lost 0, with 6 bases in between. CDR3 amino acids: CASSPALSGNTIYF. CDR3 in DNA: TGTGCCAGCTCACCGGCCCTCTCTGGAAACACCATATATTTT.

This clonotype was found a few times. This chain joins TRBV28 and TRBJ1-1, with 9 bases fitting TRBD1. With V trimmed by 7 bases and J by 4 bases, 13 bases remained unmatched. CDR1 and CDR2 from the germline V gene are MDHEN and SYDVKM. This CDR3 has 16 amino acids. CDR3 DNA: TGTGCCAGCAAAACGTCCGGGACAGGGAGTCTCACTGAAGCTTTCTTT. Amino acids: CASKTSGTGSLTEAFF.

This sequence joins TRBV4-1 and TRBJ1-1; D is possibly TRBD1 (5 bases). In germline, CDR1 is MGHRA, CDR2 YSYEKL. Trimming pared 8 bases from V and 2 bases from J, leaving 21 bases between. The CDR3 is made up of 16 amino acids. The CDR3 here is CASGPPGRGTNTEAFF. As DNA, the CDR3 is TGCGCCAGCGGTCCCCCCGGCCGGGGGACCAACACTGAAGCTTTCTTT.